This is a list of T cell receptor beta chains from one sample in a study of blood T cell repertoires in COVID-19. Libraries were prepared by immunoSEQ multiplex PCR; TCRdb keeps only in-frame clonotypes and omits some of them. The sample lists about 100,000 clones, approximately 84% seen once, with 17% in the top ten. The sample taken for sequencing was peripheral blood. The origin of the receptors is a woman aged 55-70 years with acute or convalescent COVID-19. The conserved cysteine and the conserved F or W are not part of the CDR3 here. Fields, in order: J gene, V gene, CDR3 protein.

TRBJ1-2,TRBV11-1,ASRDAGQVGGYT
TRBJ2-6,TRBV15,ATSRLTSPGANVLT
TRBJ2-7,TRBV11-2,ASSFTRTNEQY
TRBJ2-6,TRBV4-3,ASSQVRGSGANVLT
TRBJ2-7,TRBV28,ASRPAGLLYEQY
TRBJ2-7,TRBV4-1,ASSQVPGEQY
TRBJ1-5,TRBV9,ASSVGQDPNQPQH
TRBJ1-4,TRBV20-1,SASYRENEKLF
TRBJ2-7,TRBV6-5,ASSYVQGGSYEQY
TRBJ2-5,TRBV4-2,ASSREGGARETQY
TRBJ2-1,TRBV29-1,SVGTGDEQF
TRBJ2-1,TRBV7-3,ASSLTFTSGGEQF
TRBJ2-7,TRBV19,ASSPDGGRQGSNEQY
TRBJ1-5,TRBV6-5,ASKRRGDQPQH
TRBJ1-4,TRBV5-6,ASSPDRGGKKLF
TRBJ2-2,TRBV5-1,ASSLGTRGGAGGELF
TRBJ2-7,TRBV5-4,ASSSRTSGGYEQY
TRBJ2-7,TRBV11-1,ASSSRPRALYEQY
TRBJ1-3,TRBV4-3,ASSRNSGNTIY
TRBJ1-2,TRBV2,ASSEARRGAGGYT
TRBJ1-6,TRBV19,ASGTGTNSPLH
TRBJ2-1,TRBV19,ASRISGPGPNEQF
TRBJ1-1,TRBV27,ASSSPASVGDKNTEAF
TRBJ1-5,TRBV5-5,ASTGGSNQPQH
TRBJ2-5,TRBV2,ASSWGGETQY
TRBJ1-5,TRBV30,AWSETGIYQPQH
TRBJ1-2,TRBV29-1,SVESDSGTGEYGYT
TRBJ2-2,TRBV15,ATSRDWSFTSGGQTNTGELF
TRBJ1-2,TRBV7-2,ASRRPPNRGLGYT
TRBJ1-4,TRBV9,ASSVPGREKLF
TRBJ2-7,TRBV7-9,ASSPRWGRGFGEQY
TRBJ2-5,TRBV18,ASSPSGGAPQETQY
TRBJ1-3,TRBV7-9,ASSPSRDSDTIY
TRBJ2-5,TRBV7-3,ASSLTNGRGETQY
TRBJ2-2,TRBV2,ASKKGTSGASNTGELF
TRBJ1-3,TRBV21-1,ASSNILQGDGNTIY
TRBJ1-6,TRBV4-3,ASSQEGVENSPLH
TRBJ1-2,TRBV4-3,ASSQDPGHRDSGYT
TRBJ1-1,TRBV4-1,ASSFGQGLVGTEAF